Listed below are T cell receptor beta chains from one sample, sequenced in a study of T cell repertoires in cytomegalovirus infection. TCRdb reanalysed the reads using MiXCR and keeps one entry per CDR3 protein. The sample has about 83,000 distinct CDR3 sequences, 20% to 30% seen once. No antigen has been assigned to these receptors. Material: CD8+ T cells from cultured PBMCs, obtained from culture after CMV antigen stimulation. The receptors stem from a human donor in good health (CMV status not recorded). Some clones in this sample may be carry-over from other donors' samples. The CDR3 runs from the conserved cysteine through the conserved F or W. Fields, in order: CDR3 DNA, CDR3 protein, V gene, J gene, clone size, D gene. D genes are given only for firm matches. Not all rows give a size; the values are once, few, many and, for expanded clones, a class.

DNA: TGTGCCACCAGACCCCGAGATGGTAGGGTCGATCAGCCCCAGCATTTT; CDR3: CATRPRDGRVDQPQHF; V: TRBV19; J: TRBJ1-5; size: -; D: -
DNA: TGTGCCAGCAAATGGGGGGGGGCCGGCACAGATACGCAGTATTTT; CDR3: CASKWGGAGTDTQYF; V: TRBV7-2; J: TRBJ2-3; size: many; D: -
DNA: TGTGCCAGTAGTATACCCGGGACGGCAAATTCCTACGAGCAGTACTTC; CDR3: CASSIPGTANSYEQYF; V: TRBV19; J: TRBJ2-7; size: few; D: -
DNA: TGTGCCAGCAGTGCCGGGACAGGGTCCGTTTTATTCAATCAGCCCCAGCATTTT; CDR3: CASSAGTGSVLFNQPQHF; V: TRBV7-9; J: TRBJ1-5; size: -; D: TRBD1
DNA: TGTGCCAGCAGTCCCGGACAGGGCTACGGTTCACCCCTCCACTTT; CDR3: CASSPGQGYGSPLHF; V: TRBV27; J: TRBJ1-6; size: many; D: TRBD1
DNA: TGTGCCAGTAGGACAGGGGCGAATGGCTACACCTTC; CDR3: CASRTGANGYTF; V: TRBV19; J: TRBJ1-2; size: few; D: TRBD1
DNA: TGCAGTGCTGGGACTAGCTGGGCCTACGAGCAGTACTTC; CDR3: CSAGTSWAYEQYF; V: TRBV20-1; J: TRBJ2-7; size: -; D: TRBD2
DNA: TGTGCCAGCAGTCCCGGACAGGCCGGTGTATATGGCTACACCTTC; CDR3: CASSPGQAGVYGYTF; V: TRBV27; J: TRBJ1-2; size: few; D: TRBD1
DNA: TGTGCCAGCAGTGACTATGACAGGGGCATTACCTACGAGCAGTACTTC; CDR3: CASSDYDRGITYEQYF; V: TRBV2; J: TRBJ2-7; size: -; D: TRBD1
DNA: TGCAGTGCTAGCGCCAGCAATCAGCCCCAGCATTTT; CDR3: CSASASNQPQHF; V: TRBV20-1; J: TRBJ1-5; size: -; D: -
DNA: TGTGCCAGCAGTGCCGGGACTAGCGACACCGGGGAGCTGTTTTTT; CDR3: CASSAGTSDTGELFF; V: TRBV6-2/TRBV6-3; J: TRBJ2-2; size: -; D: TRBD2
DNA: TGTGCCAGCAGCGTATCCGGGACGTCTAACTATGGCTACACCTTC; CDR3: CASSVSGTSNYGYTF; V: TRBV9; J: TRBJ1-2; size: many; D: -
DNA: TGTGCCAGCAGCCAAGATGGAAGAGAAGCTTTCTTT; CDR3: CASSQDGREAFF; V: TRBV14; J: TRBJ1-1; size: few; D: -
DNA: TGTGCCTGGAGTGAGGGACAACTGTTTTTT; CDR3: CAWSEGQLFF; V: TRBV30; J: TRBJ1-4; size: few; D: -